These 11 T cell receptor beta chains originate from one sample sequenced in a study of identical twins. Using its own MiXCR run on the 5' RACE reads, TCRdb lists one record per CDR3 protein. The sample consists of 1.5 million to 2 million distinct CDR3 sequences, roughly 35% of them appearing once. Source material: cord blood. The origin of the receptors is a newborn girl in good health.

This rearrangement joins TRBV5-1 to TRBJ2-4; TRBD2 matches at 14 bases. Trimming cost V 2 bases and J 1 base; bases outside gene matches: 5. CDR3 length equals 18 residues. Germline lookup yields CDR1 SGHRS and CDR2 YFSETQ. CDR3: CASSLGTSGSGAKNIQYF. CDR3 DNA: TGCGCCAGCAGCTTAGGGACTAGCGGGAGCGGGGCCAAAAACATTCAGTACTTC. The whole variable domain, remainder taken from reference TRBV5-1 and TRBJ2-4, is KAGVTQTPRYLIKTRGQQVTLSCSPISGHRSVSWYQQTPGQGLQFLFEYFSETQRNKGNFPGRFSGRQFSNSRSEMNVSTLELGDSALYLCASSLGTSGSGAKNIQYFGAGTRLSVL.

This clonotype was seen only a few times. The chain links TRBV28 to TRBJ2-1, with 14 positions matching TRBD2. This CDR3 has 16 residues. V lost 5 bases to trimming and J lost 5 bases; unmatched junction nucleotides: 5. Germline assignment: CDR1 MDHEN and CDR2 SYDVKM. CDR3 nucleotides: TGTGCCAGCAGTCTGCGGACTAGCGGGAGGAACAATGAGCAGTTCTTC. Translation: CASSLRTSGRNNEQFF.

This chain links TRBV28 with TRBJ2-3; D perhaps matches TRBD2 (6 bases). Germline-derived CDR1 and CDR2 are MDHEN and SYDVKM. The CDR3 spans 13 residues. Deletions cut 2 bases from V and 8 bases from J, with 11 bases between. CDR3: CASSLGTQITQYF. The CDR3, as DNA: TGTGCCAGCAGTTTAGGGACTCAGATTACGCAGTATTTT. Full variable domain (remainder filled in from reference TRBV28 and TRBJ2-3): DVKVTQSSRYLVKRTGEKVFLECVQDMDHENMFWYRQDPGLGLRLIYFSYDVKMKEKGDIPEGYSVSREKKERFSLILESASTNQTSMYLCASSLGTQITQYFGPGTRLTVL.

For this clonotype: One end of the junction does not line up with germline, which may come from a read error. The chain couples TRBV19 to TRBJ2-1; 8 nucleotides align to TRBD2. The CDR3 has 17 residues. CDR1 and CDR2 (germline): LNHDA, SQIVND (reference sequence). CDR3 loop: CVSSIALTSGSINEQFF. DNA for the CDR3: TGTGTCAGTAGTATAGCCCTTACTAGCGGTTCCATCAATGAGCAGTTCTTC.

In regard to this clonotype: The junction differs from germline at one of its ends, possibly a read error. V and J are TRBV9 and TRBJ2-7; 11 bases fit TRBD2. The CDR3 contains 15 residues. The germline gives CDR1 SGDLS, CDR2 YYNGEE. The CDR3 region is CVSSLTSGASYEQYF. CDR3 DNA sequence: TGTGTCAGCAGCTTGACTAGCGGGGCGTCCTACGAGCAGTACTTC.

This clonotype appeared a single time. The chain employs TRBV7-9 and TRBJ1-2, with D unclear. Germline V lookup: CDR1 SEHNR, CDR2 FQNEAQ (reference sequence). The ends were cut back, 1 base at V and 7 bases at J, with 10 bases in the middle. The CDR3 loop spans 13 amino acids. The CDR3 DNA is TGTGCCAGCAGCTTAGTGGGGAAGGTTGGCTACACCTTC. Translated: CASSLVGKVGYTF.

The chain carries TRBV20-1 and TRBJ1-5, with TRBD1 as a possible D gene (5 bases). Germline CDR1 DFQATT, CDR2 SNEGSKA (reference sequence). V was trimmed by 3 bases and J by 6 bases, leaving 18 bases between them. The CDR3 runs to 15 residues. CDR3 DNA: TGCAGTGCTAGCACGGGAGGAGGGGCGGGTCAGCCCCAGCATTTT. Protein product: CSASTGGGAGQPQHF.

The V and J genes are TRBV5-1 and TRBJ2-3; D gene uncertain. Trimming cost V 3 bases and J 6 bases, with 14 bases left between them. This CDR3 is built from 14 residues. Germline CDR1 reads SGHRS; CDR2 reads YFSETQ. CDR3 region: CASSSIPLGDTQYF. CDR3 DNA: TGCGCCAGCAGCTCCATTCCACTGGGCGATACGCAGTATTTT.

This clonotype has more than one count but fewer than ten. V gene TRBV20-1 combines with J gene TRBJ1-2; 7 nucleotides align to TRBD1. The CDR3 extends over 13 amino acids. The germline CDR1 and CDR2 sequences are DFQATT and SNEGSKA (reference sequence). With 5 bases clipped from V and 4 bases from J, the junction kept 7 bases outside the gene matches. The CDR3 DNA follows: TGCAGTGCTCCCGAACAGGGGAGCTATGGCTACACCTTC. It encodes CSAPEQGSYGYTF.

This chain joins TRBV27 and TRBJ1-1; D is unresolved. Germline lookup yields CDR1 MNHEY and CDR2 SMNVEV (reference sequence). Between the trimmed V and J ends, which lost 6 bases and 3 bases, there was a span of 17 bases. The CDR3 contains 15 residues. CDR3 sequence (DNA): TGTGCCAGCAGCCCCGGTGTCGGCTGGGACACTGAAGCTTTCTTT. This gives the protein CASSPGVGWDTEAFF.

This clonotype was counted only a few times. The chain uses TRBV14 and TRBJ2-5; the match to TRBD2 covers 7 bases. Germline CDR1 and CDR2: SGHDN and FVKESK. This CDR3 has 15 residues. Trimming cost V 5 bases and J 4 bases; bases outside gene matches: 10. The CDR3 region has the DNA TGTGCCAGCAGCAAGAGGGCGGGAGTAGCAGAGACCCAGTACTTC. Encoded protein: CASSKRAGVAETQYF.